This TCR beta chain stems from a study of a mutant IDH1 vaccine in newly diagnosed glioma. Study-wide background: Earlier treatment was radiotherapy, temozolomide, or both, with most getting both.

The sample's time point: week 23, last vaccination. With topical imiquimod, each dose of the vaccine consisted of 300 ug of mutant IDH1 20-mer peptide. Clones were read by immunoSEQ multiplex PCR, and TCRdb kept only the in-frame ones, dropping some. The sample gives approximately 39,000 clones, roughly 80% of which show up once; roughly 5% is in the top ten. Comment on this clone: The target antigen is unknown.

CDR1 is MNHEY and CDR2 is SMNVEV in the germline V gene (reference sequence). This CDR3 has 15 amino acids. This TCR was sampled from a man in his forties with glioma. Specimen: PBMCs, collected from a glioma patient whose treatment included an IDH1 peptide vaccine. V and J are TRBV27 and TRBJ2-5, with D uncertain. The J call may not be correct, given that the DNA end is closer to TRBJ2-7. The CDR3 nucleotides are TGTGCCAGCAGTTTATCAGCGTCTCAAGCCTACGAGCAGTACTTC. This gives the protein CASSLSASQAYEQYF.